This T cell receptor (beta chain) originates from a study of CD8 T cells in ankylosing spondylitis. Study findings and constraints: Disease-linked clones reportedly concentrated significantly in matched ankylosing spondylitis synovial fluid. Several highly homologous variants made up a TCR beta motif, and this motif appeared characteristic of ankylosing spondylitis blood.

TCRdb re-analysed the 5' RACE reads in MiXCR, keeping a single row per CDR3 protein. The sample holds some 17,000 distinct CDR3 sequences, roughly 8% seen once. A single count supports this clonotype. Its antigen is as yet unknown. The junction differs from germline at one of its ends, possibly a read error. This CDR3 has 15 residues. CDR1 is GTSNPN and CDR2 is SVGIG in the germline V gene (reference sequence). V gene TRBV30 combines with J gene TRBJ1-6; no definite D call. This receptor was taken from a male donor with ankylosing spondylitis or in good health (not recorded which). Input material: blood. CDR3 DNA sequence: TGTGCCTGGAGTGTCACGTTCTGGGATAATTCACTCCTCCACTTT. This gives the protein CAWSVTFWDNSLLHF.